This T cell receptor beta chain came from a study of cytomegalovirus exposure and HLA in healthy donors. Germline V gene sequence: CDR1 LGHNT, CDR2 FRNRAP. This CDR3 has 16 residues. Trimming removed 5 bases from V and 4 bases from J; junction bases left unmatched: 6. This PCR relied on a set of 60 Vbeta primers and 13 Jbeta primers. Produced via immunoSEQ multiplex PCR; TCRdb's table is partial and in-frame only. Seen here are approximately 180,000 clones, over 75% observed once, and the top ten hold around 2%. The study sampled nominally healthy donors, though unrecorded immune exposures were likely.

The rearrangement joins TRBV12-5 to TRBJ2-5, with 14 bases that match TRBD2. This TCR came from a man aged 18 to 30 in good health and CMV-seronegative. Sequenced sample: PBMCs. CDR3 amino acids: CASGPGLAGGLETQYF. As DNA, the CDR3 is TGTGCTAGTGGTCCCGGACTAGCGGGGGGCCTAGAGACCCAGTACTTC.